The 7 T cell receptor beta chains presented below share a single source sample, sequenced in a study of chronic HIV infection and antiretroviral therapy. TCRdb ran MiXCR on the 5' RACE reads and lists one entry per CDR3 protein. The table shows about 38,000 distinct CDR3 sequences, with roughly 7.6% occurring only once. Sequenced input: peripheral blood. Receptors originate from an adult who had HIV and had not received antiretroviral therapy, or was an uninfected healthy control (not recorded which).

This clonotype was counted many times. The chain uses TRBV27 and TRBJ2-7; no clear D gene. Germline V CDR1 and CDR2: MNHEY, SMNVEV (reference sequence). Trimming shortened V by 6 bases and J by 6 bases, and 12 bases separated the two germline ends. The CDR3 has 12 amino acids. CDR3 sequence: CASSGYSGEQYF. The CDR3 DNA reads TGTGCCAGCAGCGGATACTCGGGCGAGCAGTACTTC.

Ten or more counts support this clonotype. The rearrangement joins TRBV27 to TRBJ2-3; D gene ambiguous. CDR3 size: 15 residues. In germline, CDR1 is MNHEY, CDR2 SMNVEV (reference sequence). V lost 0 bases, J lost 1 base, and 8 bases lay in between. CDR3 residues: CASSLSPSGTDTQYF. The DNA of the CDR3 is TGTGCCAGCAGTTTATCGCCCAGCGGCACAGATACGCAGTATTTT.

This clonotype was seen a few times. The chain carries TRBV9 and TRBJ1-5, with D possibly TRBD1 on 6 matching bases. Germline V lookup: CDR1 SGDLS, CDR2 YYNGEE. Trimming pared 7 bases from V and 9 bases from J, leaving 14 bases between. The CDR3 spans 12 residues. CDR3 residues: CASGGGGWPQHF. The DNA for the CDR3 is TGTGCCAGCGGTGGGGGGGGCTGGCCCCAGCATTTT.

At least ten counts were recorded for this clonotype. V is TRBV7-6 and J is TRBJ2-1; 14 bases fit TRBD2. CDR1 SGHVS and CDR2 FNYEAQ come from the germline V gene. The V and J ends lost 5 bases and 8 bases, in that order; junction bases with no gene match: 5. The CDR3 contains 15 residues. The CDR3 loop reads CASSEGTSGSYEQFF. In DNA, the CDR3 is TGTGCCAGCAGCGAAGGGACTAGCGGGAGTTATGAGCAGTTCTTC.

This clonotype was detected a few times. The CDR3 nucleotides are TGTGCCAGCAGTACACCGGGACAGAACTATGGCTACACCTTC. Its protein product is CASSTPGQNYGYTF. The chain recombines TRBV27 with TRBJ1-2; 7 bases are shared with TRBD1. V lost 5 bases, J lost 2 bases, and 5 bases stayed unmatched. Germline CDR1 reads MNHEY; CDR2 reads SMNVEV (reference sequence). The CDR3 covers 14 residues.

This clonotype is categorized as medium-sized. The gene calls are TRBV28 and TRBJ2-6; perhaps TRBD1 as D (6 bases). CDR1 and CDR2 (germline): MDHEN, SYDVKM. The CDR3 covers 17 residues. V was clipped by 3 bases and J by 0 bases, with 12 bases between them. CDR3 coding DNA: TGTGCCAGCAGTTTCGACAGGAGCTACTCTGGGGCCAACGTCCTGACTTTC. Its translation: CASSFDRSYSGANVLTF. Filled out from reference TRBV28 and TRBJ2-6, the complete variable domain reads DVKVTQSSRYLVKRTGEKVFLECVQDMDHENMFWYRQDPGLGLRLIYFSYDVKMKEKGDIPEGYSVSREKKERFSLILESASTNQTSMYLCASSFDRSYSGANVLTFGAGSRLTVL.

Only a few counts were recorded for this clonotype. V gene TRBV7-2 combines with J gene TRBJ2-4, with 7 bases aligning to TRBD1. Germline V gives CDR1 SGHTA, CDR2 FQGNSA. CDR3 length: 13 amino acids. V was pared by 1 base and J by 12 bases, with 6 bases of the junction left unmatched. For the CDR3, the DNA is TGTGCCAGCAGCTTAGGGGACCGGGACAGTCAGTACTTC. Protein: CASSLGDRDSQYF. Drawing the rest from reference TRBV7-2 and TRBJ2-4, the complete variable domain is GAGVSQSPSNKVTEKGKDVELRCDPISGHTALYWYRQSLGQGLEFLIYFQGNSAPDKSGLPSDRFSAERTGGSVSTLTIQRTQQEDSAVYLCASSLGDRDSQYFGAGTRLSVL.